These 16 T cell receptor beta chains were all obtained from the same sample, sequenced in a study of cytomegalovirus exposure and HLA in healthy donors. The PCR was carried out with 60 Vbeta primers and 13 Jbeta primers. TCRdb's copy holds only in-frame clones and misses some; the assay was immunoSEQ multiplex PCR. The sample lists under 200,000 clones, 75% occurring once. The sequenced sample was PBMCs. These receptors originate from a male donor in good health and CMV-seronegative.

This chain links TRBV10-3 with TRBJ2-1; 15 bases align to TRBD2. The CDR3 has 13 residues. In germline, CDR1 is ENHRY, CDR2 SYGVKD. CDR3 amino acids: CATGLAGGDEQFF. CDR3 DNA: TGTGCGACGGGACTAGCGGGAGGAGATGAGCAGTTCTTC.

The chain is built from TRBV7-9 and TRBJ1-5; tentatively, D is TRBD1 (5 bases). CDR1 and CDR2 from the germline V gene are SEHNR and FQNEAQ (reference sequence). V lost 5 bases and J lost 5, with 13 bases in between. This CDR3 contains 14 residues. CDR3 sequence (DNA): TGTGCCAGCAGCCCCGGGGGGGTCGATCAGCCCCAGCATTTT. Translating gives CASSPGGVDQPQHF.

The chain carries TRBV28 and TRBJ2-3; a weak D match, TRBD2 (5 bases). The V end lost 0 bases, the J end lost 4 bases, and 14 bases lay between the germline ends. This CDR3 has 16 amino acids. CDR1 and CDR2 from the germline V gene are MDHEN and SYDVKM. The CDR3 DNA reads as TGTGCCAGCAGTTTATGGGGTAGCCTGGAGGCAGATACGCAGTATTTT. Translating gives CASSLWGSLEADTQYF.

The chain uses TRBV28 and TRBJ2-5; 9 bases are a match to TRBD2. The J call is uncertain, as TRBJ2-7 better fits the DNA end. This CDR3 is built from 14 residues. The germline CDR1 and CDR2 sequences are MDHEN and SYDVKM. This CDR3 is CASNSGTSRFEQYF. For the CDR3, the DNA is TGTGCCAGCAACTCTGGGACTAGCCGTTTCGAGCAGTACTTC.

The chain combines TRBV4-1 with TRBJ2-3; perhaps TRBD2 as D (5 bases). Trimming stripped 1 base from V and 5 bases from J, with 13 bases between. Germline values: CDR1 MGHRA, CDR2 YSYEKL. This CDR3 has 15 amino acids. CDR3 residues: CASSQAGLRGDTQYF. Written as DNA, the CDR3 is TGCGCCAGCAGCCAAGCGGGTCTACGGGGAGATACGCAGTATTTT.

This rearrangement joins TRBV7-9 to TRBJ2-1, with 9 bases lining up with TRBD2. V lost 6 bases and J lost 3; bases outside the gene matches: 3. The CDR3 extends over 14 amino acids. CDR1 is SEHNR and CDR2 is FQNEAQ in the germline V gene (reference sequence). The CDR3 coding sequence is TGTGCCAGCAGGAAGCGGGGGGACTACAATGAGCAGTTCTTC. Encoded protein: CASRKRGDYNEQFF.

This chain connects TRBV18 to TRBJ1-2; 7 bases match TRBD1. The CDR3 is 14 amino acids. CDR1 is KGHSH, CDR2 LQKENI, per germline. Trimming at V came to 3 bases and at J to 7 bases, leaving 8 bases not matched to a gene. This CDR3 reads CASSPPTGPAGYTF. In DNA form, the CDR3 reads TGTGCCAGCTCACCCCCGACAGGGCCAGCTGGCTACACCTTC.

The chain recombines TRBV13 with TRBJ2-7, with D maybe TRBD2 (6 bases). The CDR3 has 15 residues. Trimming took 4 bases from V and 7 from J, leaving 20 bases between them. CDR1 is PRHDT and CDR2 is FYEKMQ in the germline V gene (reference sequence). The CDR3 bases are TGTGCCAGCAGCTCGGCCCGGGATGCCCGGGGGGAGCAGTACTTC. It encodes CASSSARDARGEQYF.

This clone occurred a few times. CDR3 in amino acids: CASSESRGRGETQYF. CDR3 DNA: TGTGCCAGCAGTGAAAGCAGGGGGCGAGGAGAGACCCAGTACTTC. The rearrangement joins TRBV6-1 to TRBJ2-5, with 8 bases lining up with TRBD1. The V gene's germline CDR1 is MNHNS and CDR2 SASEGT. This CDR3 spans 15 amino acids. With 2 bases clipped from V and 4 bases from J, the junction kept 6 bases outside the gene matches.

V usage is TRBV7-6 and J usage is TRBJ1-3; D ambiguous. Trimming shortened V by 5 bases and J by 0 bases, and 14 bases separated the two germline ends. Looked up from germline, CDR1 is SGHVS and CDR2 is FNYEAQ. The CDR3 length is 16 residues. This chain's CDR3 is CASSPGPGFSGNTIYF. CDR3 DNA: TGTGCCAGCAGCCCCGGTCCGGGATTCTCTGGAAACACCATATATTTT.

This clone was detected only once. The chain joins TRBV7-2 to TRBJ1-3; TRBD1 is a possible D gene (5 bases). V lost 1 base and J 0 bases, leaving 7 bases between the germline ends. The CDR3 has 15 residues. Germline CDR1 and CDR2: SGHTA and FQGNSA. The CDR3 coding sequence is TGTGCCAGCAGCTTAGTCGACAGCTCTGGAAACACCATATATTTT. Translated: CASSLVDSSGNTIYF. The variable domain in full, completed from reference TRBV7-2 and TRBJ1-3, reads GAGVSQSPSNKVTEKGKDVELRCDPISGHTALYWYRQSLGQGLEFLIYFQGNSAPDKSGLPSDRFSAERTGGSVSTLTIQRTQQEDSAVYLCASSLVDSSGNTIYFGEGSWLTVV.

V gene TRBV29-1 combines with J gene TRBJ2-2; 8 nucleotides agree with TRBD1. This CDR3 has 14 amino acids. Trimming at V came to 4 bases and at J to 5 bases, leaving 6 bases not matched to a gene. CDR1 and CDR2 from the germline V gene are SQVTM and ANQGSEA. The CDR3 DNA follows: TGCAGCGTTGCCGCAGGGGGCTATACCGGGGAGCTGTTTTTT. The encoded protein is CSVAAGGYTGELFF.

This clone was detected only once. The gene calls are TRBV2 and TRBJ2-7; 7 positions match TRBD1. CDR3 length: 14 amino acids. Germline lookup yields CDR1 SNHLY and CDR2 FYNNEI. J was trimmed by 0 bases and V by 6 bases; bases with no gene match: 5. CDR3 sequence reads: CASSWGQPSYEQYF. The CDR3 DNA follows: TGTGCCAGCAGCTGGGGACAGCCCTCCTACGAGCAGTACTTC.

The chain recombines TRBV4-3 with TRBJ2-7; 9 bases match TRBD1. This CDR3 has 13 amino acids. The germline CDR1 and CDR2 sequences are LGHNA and YSLEER. With 1 base clipped from V and 5 bases from J, the junction kept 0 bases outside the gene matches. Here the CDR3 reads CASSQGTGDEQYF. CDR3 DNA sequence: TGCGCCAGCAGCCAAGGGACAGGGGACGAGCAGTACTTC.

The V and J genes are TRBV27 and TRBJ1-6, with 7 bases fitting TRBD1. Germline V CDR1 and CDR2: MNHEY, SMNVEV (reference sequence). The length of the CDR3 is 15 residues. The V and J ends lost 6 bases and 10 bases, in that order; junction bases with no gene match: 12. CDR3 loop: CASSLENRGNSPLHF. CDR3 nucleotides: TGTGCCAGCAGCTTGGAGAACAGGGGTAACTCACCCCTCCACTTT.

The rearrangement links TRBV30 to TRBJ2-7, with 8 bases that match TRBD1. Germline CDR1 reads GTSNPN; CDR2 reads SVGIG (reference sequence). The CDR3 runs 14 residues. With 4 bases clipped from V and 2 bases from J, the junction kept 7 bases outside the gene matches. As DNA, the CDR3 is TGTGCCTGGAAGAGGACAGGGAAACCCTACGAGCAGTACTTC. Protein product: CAWKRTGKPYEQYF.